This passage covers 11 T cell receptor beta chains from one sample sequenced in a study of shared clonotypes between healthy human individuals. Clones were read by immunoSEQ multiplex PCR, and TCRdb kept only the in-frame ones, dropping some. The table includes approximately 980,000 clones, over 75% detected once. The sample was memory CD4+ T cells sorted from blood. Stated subset: CD45RA-negative fraction. The receptors here all came from a man younger than 30 in good health.

CDR3 nucleotide sequence: TGTGCCAGCAGCTTAGATTCCGGCGGGGGCACTGAAGCTTTCTTT. The encoded protein is CASSLDSGGGTEAFF. The genes are TRBV7-2 and TRBJ1-1; D is possibly TRBD1 (5 bases). The CDR3 has 15 residues. V was trimmed by 1 base and J by 4 bases, leaving 13 bases between them. Per germline, CDR1 SGHTA and CDR2 FQGNSA.

The gene calls are TRBV7-8 and TRBJ1-5; 8 bases are shared with TRBD1. This CDR3 contains 16 residues. The junction had 7 bases not matched to a gene; V was cut back by 4 bases and J by 2 bases. CDR1 SGHVS and CDR2 FQNEAQ come from the germline V gene. The CDR3 region has the DNA TGTGCCAGCAGCTCACAGGGGGAAGGGGGCAATCAGCCCCAGCATTTT. As protein: CASSSQGEGGNQPQHF.

The V gene is TRBV6-6, the J gene TRBJ1-6, with TRBD1 as a possible D gene (6 bases). V was clipped by 5 bases and J by 6 bases, with 14 bases between them. CDR1 MNHNY and CDR2 SVGAGI come from the germline V gene (reference sequence). This CDR3 is built from 15 residues. For the CDR3, the DNA is TGTGCCAGCAGTCCACCACAGGGCCCTAATTCACCCCTCCACTTT. It translates to CASSPPQGPNSPLHF.

This clone was seen a single time. This chain uses TRBV18 with TRBJ2-1; 8 bases map to TRBD1. CDR3 length equals 13 residues. V shed 6 bases, J shed 9 bases, and the junction held 7 bases outside the gene matches. Germline values: CDR1 KGHSH, CDR2 LQKENI. The CDR3 spells CASSPRGLAEQFF. CDR3 nucleotide sequence: TGTGCCAGCTCCCCCAGGGGGCTGGCTGAGCAGTTCTTC.

This clone was counted at least ten times. The chain couples TRBV5-1 to TRBJ1-2; D gene uncertain. The CDR3 has 14 residues. V lost 0 bases, J lost 6 bases, and 12 bases lay in between. Germline lookup yields CDR1 SGHRS and CDR2 YFSETQ. The CDR3 nucleotides are TGCGCCAGCAGCTTGGATAATTCGATCGATGGCTACACCTTC. Translated, it gives CASSLDNSIDGYTF.

The J gene is TRBJ1-2, the V gene TRBV7-2; 11 bases map to TRBD1. CDR3 length: 14 amino acids. Germline V gene lookup returns CDR1 SGHTA and CDR2 FQGNSA. J was trimmed by 3 bases and V by 5 bases; bases with no gene match: 2. CDR3 bases: TGTGCCAGCAGCAAGGGACAGGGGGACTATGGCTACACCTTC. Its protein is CASSKGQGDYGYTF.

This clone is a singleton in its sample. The chain joins TRBV28 to TRBJ2-1; the match to TRBD2 covers 12 bases. Trimming cost V 4 bases and J 2 bases; bases outside gene matches: 3. Per the germline V gene, CDR1 is MDHEN and CDR2 is SYDVKM. This CDR3 is built from 16 residues. The CDR3 DNA reads TGTGCCAGCAGTTCCTCTAGCGGGGGGGCCTACAATGAGCAGTTCTTC. Its translation: CASSSSSGGAYNEQFF.

This clone was recorded once. The chain combines TRBV6-5 with TRBJ1-3, with D hard to call. With 0 bases removed from V and 2 bases from J, the gap between germline ends came to 8 bases. The CDR3 has 15 residues. CDR1 is MNHEY, CDR2 SVGAGI, per germline. Written as DNA, the CDR3 is TGTGCCAGCAGTTACTCCCGGAGAGCTGGAAACACCATATATTTT. Amino acids: CASSYSRRAGNTIYF.

The chain joins TRBV7-2 to TRBJ1-5; possible D gene TRBD1, 5 bases. The CDR3 spans 13 residues. CDR1 SGHTA and CDR2 FQGNSA come from the germline V gene. Trimming took off 5 bases at V and 5 bases at J, with 10 bases between the two ends. The CDR3 here is CASSPLGDQPQHF. DNA of the CDR3: TGTGCCAGCAGCCCCTTAGGGGATCAGCCCCAGCATTTT.

The chain uses TRBV18 and TRBJ2-1, with TRBD1 identical over 7 bases. The CDR3 covers 15 residues. J lost 6 bases, V lost 1 base, and 6 bases had no gene match. CDR1 is KGHSH, CDR2 LQKENI, per germline. The CDR3: CASSPLQTGSNEQFF. The CDR3, as DNA: TGTGCCAGCTCACCACTTCAGACAGGGAGCAATGAGCAGTTCTTC.

This sequence joins TRBV30 and TRBJ1-1; D unclear. The CDR3 length is 12 residues. V was cut by 1 base and J by 6 bases, with 9 bases left in between. From germline, CDR1 is GTSNPN and CDR2 SVGIG (reference sequence). The CDR3 loop reads CAWSGGGAEAFF. The CDR3 nucleotides are TGTGCCTGGAGTGGCGGAGGCGCTGAAGCTTTCTTT.